This TCR beta chain emerged from a study of blood T cell repertoires in COVID-19. Study as a whole: T cells, B-cell-depleted T cells, or PBMCs provided the cDNA or gDNA that served as material.

This clone was found once. TCRdb's copy holds only in-frame clones and misses some; the assay was immunoSEQ multiplex PCR. The sample lists about 260,000 clones, 84% seen once, with under 4.5% in the top ten. J was trimmed by 12 bases and V by 5 bases; bases with no gene match: 7. The CDR3 has 14 amino acids. Germline V gene lookup returns CDR1 MNHEY and CDR2 SVGAGI. Participant age was roughly 18 to 90 years, and participants resided in approximately 25 US areas. Cohorts were assigned according to the clinical history that participants reported. The receptor was derived from a man aged 30 to 39 with acute COVID-19. The sample was PBMCs or T cells enriched from blood (not recorded which). The rearrangement links TRBV6-5 to TRBJ1-6; 10 bases line up with TRBD1. The CDR3 is CASSPRTGGGPLHF. In DNA form, the CDR3 reads TGTGCCAGCAGTCCCCGGACAGGGGGTGGACCCCTCCACTTT.